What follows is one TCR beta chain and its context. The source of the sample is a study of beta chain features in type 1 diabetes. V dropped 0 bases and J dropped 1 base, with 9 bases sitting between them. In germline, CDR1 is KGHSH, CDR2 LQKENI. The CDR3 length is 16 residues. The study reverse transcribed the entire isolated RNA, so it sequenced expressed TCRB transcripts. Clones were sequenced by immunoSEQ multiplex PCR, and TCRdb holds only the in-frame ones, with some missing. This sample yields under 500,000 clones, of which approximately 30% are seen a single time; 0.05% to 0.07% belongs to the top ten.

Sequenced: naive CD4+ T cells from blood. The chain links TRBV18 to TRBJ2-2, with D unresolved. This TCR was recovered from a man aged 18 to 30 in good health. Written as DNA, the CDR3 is TGTGCCAGCTCACCACCGGGTTGGCGGAACACCGGGGAGCTGTTTTTT. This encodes CASSPPGWRNTGELFF.